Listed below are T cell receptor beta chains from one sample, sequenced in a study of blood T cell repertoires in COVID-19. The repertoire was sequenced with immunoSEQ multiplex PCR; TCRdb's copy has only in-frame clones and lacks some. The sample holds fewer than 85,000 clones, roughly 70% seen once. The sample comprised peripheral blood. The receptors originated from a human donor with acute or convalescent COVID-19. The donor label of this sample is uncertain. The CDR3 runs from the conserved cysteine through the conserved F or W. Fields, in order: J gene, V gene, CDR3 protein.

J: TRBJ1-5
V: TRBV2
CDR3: CASRRTGNQPQHF

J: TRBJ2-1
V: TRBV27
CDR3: CASSWAGGRVNEQFF

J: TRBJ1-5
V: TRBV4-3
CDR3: CASSPSAGLPQHF

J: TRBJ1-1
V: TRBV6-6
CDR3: CASSYEVTEAFF

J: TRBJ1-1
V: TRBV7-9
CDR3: CASSLERVNTEAFF

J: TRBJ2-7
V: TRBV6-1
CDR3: CASSESWELAQYF

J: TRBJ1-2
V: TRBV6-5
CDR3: CASSSDRGYSNTF

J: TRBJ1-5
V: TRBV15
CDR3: CATSGTGSGNQPQHF

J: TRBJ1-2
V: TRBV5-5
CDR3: CASSAWSGYTF

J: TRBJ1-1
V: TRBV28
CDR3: CASSLLGRRARTEAFF

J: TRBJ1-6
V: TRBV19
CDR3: CASTVGSSYNSPLHF

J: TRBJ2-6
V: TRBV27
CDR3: CATTMKSSGANVLTF

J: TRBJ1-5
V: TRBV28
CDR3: CASSLSLAQHF

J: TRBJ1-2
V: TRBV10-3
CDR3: CAISERVMYGYTF

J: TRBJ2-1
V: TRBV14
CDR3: CASSQERAGSYNEQFF

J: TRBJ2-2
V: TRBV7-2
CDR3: CASSLTSVGGELFF

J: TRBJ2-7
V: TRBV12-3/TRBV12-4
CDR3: CASSLRGQGLRDF

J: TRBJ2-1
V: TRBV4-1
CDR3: CASSLAGGTYNEQFF

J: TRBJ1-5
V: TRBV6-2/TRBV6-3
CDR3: CASSYLGGGQPQHF

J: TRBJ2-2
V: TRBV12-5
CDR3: CASGPPGSTGELFF

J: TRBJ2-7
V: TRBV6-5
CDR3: CASGSQGAYEQYF

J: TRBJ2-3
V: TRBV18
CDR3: CASSLSSGRGPDTQYF

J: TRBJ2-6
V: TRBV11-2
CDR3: CASRRQSGTGVGANVLTF

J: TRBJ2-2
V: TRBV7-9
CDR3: CASSLARGNTGELFF

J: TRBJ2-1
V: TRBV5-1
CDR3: CASSLVLAGGQNEQFF

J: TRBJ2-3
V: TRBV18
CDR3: CASSPLSGTSGTDTQYF

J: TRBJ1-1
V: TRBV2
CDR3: CASSVIQNTEAFF

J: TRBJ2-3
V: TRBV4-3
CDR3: CASSQEPKGTSAYTDTQYF

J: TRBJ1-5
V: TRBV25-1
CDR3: CASSEPGIHQPQHF

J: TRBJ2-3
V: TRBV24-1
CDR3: CATSDRGLEGTDTQYF

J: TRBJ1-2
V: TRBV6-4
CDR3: CASSVDRGQAYTF

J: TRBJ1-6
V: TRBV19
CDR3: CASSRTGPAANSPLHF

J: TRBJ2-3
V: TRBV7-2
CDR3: CASSSFRDTQYF

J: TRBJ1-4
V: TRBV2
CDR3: CASSPYSNEKLFF

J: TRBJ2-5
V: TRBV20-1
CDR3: CSARGGETQYF

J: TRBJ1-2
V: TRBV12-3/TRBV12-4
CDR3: CASSLDGAYGYTF

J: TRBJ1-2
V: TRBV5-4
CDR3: CASSPSRGDYGYTF

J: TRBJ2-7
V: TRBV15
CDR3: CATSYPGGKHEQYF

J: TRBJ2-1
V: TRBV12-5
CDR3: CASGVTGAGRNEQFF

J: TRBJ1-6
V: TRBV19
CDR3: CASTVPGQYNSPLHF

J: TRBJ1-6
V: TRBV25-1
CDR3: CASSEPDRVGSPLHF

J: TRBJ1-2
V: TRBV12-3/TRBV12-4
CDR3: CASSALYGYTF

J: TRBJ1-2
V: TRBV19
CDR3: CASSINYMDGYTF

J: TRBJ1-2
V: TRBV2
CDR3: CASSEALPAGDGYTF

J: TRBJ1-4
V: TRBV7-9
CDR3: CASSLAGEGKLFF

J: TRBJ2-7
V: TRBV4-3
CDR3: CASSRSRSGSSYEQYF

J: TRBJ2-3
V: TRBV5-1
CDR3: CASSLVLDTQYF

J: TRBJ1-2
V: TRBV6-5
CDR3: CASRPGGVGYTF

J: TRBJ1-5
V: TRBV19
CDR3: CASSIWGEGVNKPQHF

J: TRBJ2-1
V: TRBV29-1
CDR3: CSVRRGNEQFF

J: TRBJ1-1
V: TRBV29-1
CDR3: CSVRGNTEAFF

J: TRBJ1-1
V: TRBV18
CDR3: CASSRVRDTEAFF

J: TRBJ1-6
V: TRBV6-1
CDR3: CASSKEVGDRRNSPLHF

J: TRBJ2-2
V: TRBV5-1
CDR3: CASSLGGANTGELFF